This entry lists 7 T cell receptor beta chains sequenced from one sample in a study of cytomegalovirus exposure and HLA in healthy donors. PCR involved 60 Vbeta and 13 Jbeta primers. Produced via immunoSEQ multiplex PCR; TCRdb's table is partial and in-frame only. The data show about 200,000 clones, roughly 79% seen once. Sequenced: PBMCs. The receptors here all came from a male donor in good health and CMV-seronegative.

V is TRBV7-3 and J is TRBJ2-5; 7 bases map to TRBD2. The germline V gene encodes CDR1 SGHTA and CDR2 FQGTGA. Trimming took 0 bases from V and 4 from J; bases not matched to a gene: 5. The CDR3 is 15 residues long. In DNA, the CDR3 is TGTGCCAGCAGCTTAACGAGGACTAGTCCAGAGACCCAGTACTTC. This sequence encodes CASSLTRTSPETQYF.

The rearrangement joins TRBV9 to TRBJ2-7; 9 bases align to TRBD1. Looked up from germline, CDR1 is SGDLS and CDR2 is YYNGEE. The CDR3 loop spans 15 amino acids. The J segment lost 1 base and the V segment lost 4 bases, leaving 6 bases of the junction unmatched. CDR3 region: CASSSRDRASYEQYF. For the CDR3, the DNA is TGTGCCAGCAGCTCTCGGGACAGGGCTTCCTACGAGCAGTACTTC.

The chain employs TRBV28 and TRBJ2-3; D may be TRBD1 (8 bases). CDR3 length: 18 amino acids. CDR1 and CDR2 from the germline V gene are MDHEN and SYDVKM. The V gene lost 3 bases and the J gene lost 7 bases, with 26 bases spanning the gap. The CDR3 loop reads CASSLGQGARRELNTQYF. As DNA, the CDR3 is TGTGCCAGCAGTTTGGGGCAGGGGGCGCGGCGGGAGCTAAATACGCAGTATTTT.

This chain links TRBV7-9 with TRBJ1-5, with a tentative D call TRBD1 (5 bases). CDR3 length: 15 residues. Trimming took off 0 bases at V and 0 bases at J, with 6 bases between the two ends. Germline V gene sequence: CDR1 SEHNR, CDR2 FQNEAQ (reference sequence). The CDR3 reads CASSLAGDSNQPQHF. The CDR3 nucleotides read TGTGCCAGCAGCTTAGCAGGGGATAGCAATCAGCCCCAGCATTTT.

The chain joins TRBV7-3 to TRBJ2-5, with 8 bases aligning to TRBD1. J was trimmed by 7 bases and V by 5 bases; bases with no gene match: 12. Germline V lookup: CDR1 SGHTA, CDR2 FQGTGA. The CDR3 spans 15 residues. CDR3 sequence (DNA): TGTGCCAGCAGCATAGGGACAGGAATAATGGGGACCCAGTACTTC. It specifies CASSIGTGIMGTQYF.

This chain uses TRBV5-4 with TRBJ2-2, with TRBD1 matching 11 bases. Germline V gives CDR1 SGHNT, CDR2 YYREEE (reference sequence). Losses at the gene ends were 4 bases for V and 6 bases for J; bases not matched to a gene: 8. This CDR3 comprises 16 residues. CDR3 nucleotide sequence: TGTGCCAGCAGCCGAGGGGGGACAGGGGGGTCCGGGGAGCTGTTTTTT. Protein product: CASSRGGTGGSGELFF. Combining the CDR3 with reference TRBV5-4 and TRBJ2-2 gives the whole variable domain ETGVTQSPTHLIKTRGQQVTLRCSSQSGHNTVSWYQQALGQGPQFIFQYYREEENGRGNFPPRFSGLQFPNYSSELNVNALELDDSALYLCASSRGGTGGSGELFFGEGSRLTVL.

V gene TRBV18 combines with J gene TRBJ1-2, with 7 bases fitting TRBD1. J gave up 0 bases and V 4 bases, and 5 bases lay outside the gene matches. The CDR3 runs 15 residues. Germline CDR1 is KGHSH and CDR2 is LQKENI. This CDR3 is CASSQGDRTNYGYTF. For the CDR3, the DNA is TGTGCCAGCTCACAAGGGGACAGAACTAACTATGGCTACACCTTC.